A single TCR beta chain is shown here with its context. This table comes from immunoSEQ multiplex PCR, and its TCRdb copy is limited to in-frame clones, with some not included. The sample lists hundreds of thousands of clones, around 89% seen once, with 0.95% to 1.3% in the top ten. Donors of Cohort 3 who recovered were those that had two negative PCRs, clearance, or symptom resolution. These data belong to a study of blood T cell repertoires in COVID-19. The CDR3 extends over 18 amino acids. Germline V gene sequence: CDR1 SGHVS, CDR2 FQNEAQ. The V and J ends lost 5 bases and 4 bases, in that order; junction bases with no gene match: 12.

The chain employs TRBV7-8 and TRBJ2-5; 14 bases match TRBD2. Input material: PBMCs or T cells enriched from blood (not recorded which). The clonotype comes from a young man who had recovered from COVID-19. The CDR3 protein is CASSPTGGLAGGGETQYF. CDR3 DNA sequence: TGTGCCAGCAGCCCCACGGGAGGACTAGCGGGAGGAGGAGAGACCCAGTACTTC. Filled out from reference TRBV7-8 and TRBJ2-5, the complete variable domain reads GAGVSQSPRYKVAKRGQDVALRCDPISGHVSLFWYQQALGQGPEFLTYFQNEAQLDKSGLPSDRFFAERPEGSVSTLKIQRTQQEDSAVYLCASSPTGGLAGGGETQYFGPGTRLLVL.